The T cell receptor beta chain described here comes from a study of T cell clonotyping in hematopoietic cell transplantation (dated by TCRdb to the early 2020s). Regarding the study in general: The study collected around 150 blood samples from 30 to 45 consecutive transplant recipients and their related donors. Patients were recruited between September 2015 and January 2017 and followed until late 2020 or death.

The cysteine opens and the phenylalanine closes a CDR3 of 15 amino acids. Of the read, only the CDR3 DNA is kept; its 45 bases are in frame from base 1. V drops 3 bases and J drops 0 bases, leaving 9 bases in between. The germline V gene yields SGDLS for CDR1 and YYNGEE for CDR2. Summary of the overall study and its limitations: After transplant, TCR diversity in recipients dropped, and pathologically expanded clonotypes increased progressively from day 30 to day 180. Just a small fraction of recipient repertoires overlapped with donor repertoires, and more than 97% appeared de novo at the given depth. Broader TCR repertoire diversity after transplant was predicted by Inverse Simpson Index values from donors and from recipients before transplant. The sample size was limited, and because cells were not sorted, the contributions of CD4 and CD8 repertoires could not be separated.

The immunoSEQ assay, a bias-controlled multiplex PCR using V- and J-specific primers, was used to amplify TCR beta CDR3 regions from genomic DNA. In a second PCR step, a proprietary barcode and Illumina adapter sequences were attached to the CDR3 amplicons. CDR3 libraries were sequenced on an Illumina MiSeq instrument. From the authors' description of their analysis: immunoSEQ Analyzer 3.0 was used for export and quality control, with R Bioconductor and Immunarch used for downstream analyses. Only productive rearrangements in the normalized downsampled data set went into calculating the repertoire metrics. In the normalized cohort, a clonotype counted as pathologically expanded if the clonotype was larger than 5 templates. Repertoire diversity was measured with the Inverse Simpson Index. To capture all clonotypes, the CMV-specificity analyses were run on the non-normalized data set. TCRdb carries this immuneACCESS record with in-frame sequences only. Its versions omit some clonotypes, under half of them owing to an unresolved V gene in the studies checked, with the rest unexplained. That table supplies the V and J calls and clone size; D and trimming were determined from the DNA. In this sample the table shows 9,000 to 13,000 clones, approximately 80% of which occur a single time. Roughly 7.9% of the sample is held by the ten biggest clonotypes.

This clone appeared a few times. There is no known antigen for this receptor. Per-base quality was not reported, and no clone a single base away is much larger than it. Reading the label with the study, this specimen's time point is: 30 days after allo-HCT. Blood from recipients was drawn roughly 28 days before transplant, then again at days 30, 100 and 180 after transplant. Nuclei Lysis Solution was used to extract genomic DNA from fresh or cryopreserved unfractionated peripheral blood mononuclear cells. The source is a female patient between 40 and 50 years old who had an allogeneic stem cell transplant from a related donor, so T cells may come from the graft donor. Some clones in this sample may be carry-over from other donors' samples. Sequences were derived from PBMCs, sampled 30 days after allogeneic stem cell transplant. Here the chain combines TRBV9 and TRBJ2-2; the D gene may be TRBD1 or TRBD2, since each aligns over 5 bases. The CDR3 reads as follows: CASSDGTANTGELFF. The base sequence is TGTGCCAGCAGCGATGGGACCGCGAACACCGGGGAGCTGTTTTTT.